This entry lists 17 T cell receptor beta chains sequenced from one sample in a study of shared clonotypes between healthy human individuals. Sequencing was performed with immunoSEQ multiplex PCR; in TCRdb, only in-frame clones are kept and a portion is missing. The sample has about 1.1 million clones, 75% to 85% seen once. Sequenced: memory CD4+ T cells from PBMCs. Subset in this sample: CD45RA-negative fraction. These receptors were taken from a young man in good health. Some clones in this sample may be carry-over from other donors' samples.

The chain uses TRBV19 and TRBJ2-7; D may correspond to TRBD1 or TRBD2 (5 bases each). The germline gives CDR1 LNHDA, CDR2 SQIVND (reference sequence). V was shortened by 9 bases and J by 7 bases, with 22 bases between the two germline ends. CDR3 size: 14 residues. In nucleotides, the CDR3 is TGTGCCAGCACAAACCGGGACCGACTGATTGAGCAGTACTTC. Translating gives CASTNRDRLIEQYF.

The chain uses TRBV30 and TRBJ2-3; the D is unclear. The V end lost 2 bases, the J end lost 2 bases, and 11 bases lay between the germline ends. The length of the CDR3 is 14 residues. Per germline, CDR1 GTSNPN and CDR2 SVGIG (reference sequence). DNA of the CDR3: TGTGCCTGGAGTCGAAGCAGCCTCACAGATACGCAGTATTTT. It is translated as CAWSRSSLTDTQYF.

This rearrangement joins TRBV7-8 to TRBJ1-5; no definite D call. The length of the CDR3 is 13 residues. Trimming took 4 bases from V and 2 from J, leaving 6 bases between them. Germline loops: CDR1 SGHVS, CDR2 FQNEAQ. For the CDR3, the DNA is TGTGCCAGCAGCTCTTCTGGCAATCAGCCCCAGCATTTT. Residues: CASSSSGNQPQHF.

The chain employs TRBV11-2 and TRBJ2-7; the D is unclear. The V gene's germline CDR1 is SGHAT and CDR2 FQNNGV. The germline V and J ends were trimmed by 1 base and 1 base, with 11 bases remaining between them. This CDR3 is built from 15 residues. CDR3 sequence reads: CASSLVGKVSYEQYF. The CDR3 DNA reads TGTGCCAGCAGCTTAGTAGGGAAGGTGTCCTACGAGCAGTACTTC.

The chain has TRBV7-3 and TRBJ1-1, with unresolved D. Deletions cut 1 base from V and 6 bases from J, with 12 bases between. The CDR3 length is 14 residues. Germline V gene data show CDR1 as SGHTA and CDR2 as FQGTGA. Written as DNA, the CDR3 is TGTGCCAGCAGCTTAAGACCCACTTCTTCTGAAGCTTTCTTT. Residues: CASSLRPTSSEAFF.

The chain combines TRBV6-5 with TRBJ1-5, with TRBD1 matching over 8 bases. V shed 10 bases, J shed 6 bases, and the junction held 5 bases outside the gene matches. The CDR3 loop spans 12 amino acids. Germline-derived CDR1 and CDR2 are MNHEY and SVGAGI. This CDR3 is CAIGQGSQPQHF. The CDR3 nucleotides read TGTGCCATCGGACAGGGCTCTCAGCCCCAGCATTTT.

The chain uses TRBV2 and TRBJ1-2; TRBD1 might be the D (5 bases). This CDR3 is 13 amino acids long. Germline lookup yields CDR1 SNHLY and CDR2 FYNNEI. V lost 6 bases and J lost 4, with 12 bases in between. The chain's CDR3 is CASSLQESYGYTF. The CDR3 region has the DNA TGTGCCAGCAGCCTACAGGAGTCCTATGGCTACACCTTC.

This sequence joins TRBV5-6 and TRBJ2-3, with 8 bases aligning to TRBD1. The CDR3 has 16 amino acids. The germline gives CDR1 SGHDT, CDR2 YYEEEE. The ends lost 0 bases at V and 2 bases at J; junction bases unmatched: 5. The CDR3 region is CASSLGQGPPTDTQYF. CDR3 coding DNA: TGTGCCAGCAGCTTGGGACAGGGGCCACCCACAGATACGCAGTATTTT.

V and J are TRBV7-3 and TRBJ1-2; D remains ambiguous. The V gene lost 2 bases and the J gene lost 4 bases, with 11 bases spanning the gap. Germline V gene sequence: CDR1 SGHTA, CDR2 FQGTGA. This CDR3 has 14 residues. CDR3 loop: CASSLDNTGYGYTF. The CDR3 DNA reads as TGTGCCAGCAGCTTAGACAACACTGGCTATGGCTACACCTTC.

This chain joins TRBV15 and TRBJ1-2; no definite D call. The germline CDR1 and CDR2 sequences are LNHNV and YYDKDF (reference sequence). The CDR3 length is 14 residues. Trimming took off 3 bases at V and 0 bases at J, with 8 bases between the two ends. CDR3 bases: TGTGCCACCAGCAGGGACGTCGCTAACTATGGCTACACCTTC. It yields the protein CATSRDVANYGYTF. The full variable domain, with the rest looked up from reference TRBV15 and TRBJ1-2, is DAMVIQNPRYQVTQFGKPVTLSCSQTLNHNVMYWYQQKSSQAPKLLFHYYDKDFNNEADTPDNFQSRRPNTSFCFLDIRSPGLGDTAMYLCATSRDVANYGYTFGSGTRLTVV.

The chain couples TRBV4-3 to TRBJ2-1; 7 nucleotides agree with TRBD2. The germline CDR1 and CDR2 sequences are LGHNA and YSLEER. The CDR3 length is 17 residues. Trimming cost V 1 base and J 3 bases; bases outside gene matches: 9. The CDR3 protein is CASSQGSSGYIYNEQFF. In DNA form, the CDR3 reads TGCGCCAGCAGCCAAGGTTCTAGCGGTTACATCTACAATGAGCAGTTCTTC.

The chain recombines TRBV4-1 with TRBJ2-2, with 9 bases identical to TRBD1. The J segment lost 4 bases and the V segment lost 0 bases, leaving 6 bases of the junction unmatched. The germline gives CDR1 MGHRA, CDR2 YSYEKL. The CDR3 runs to 17 residues. CDR3 amino acids: CASSQESTGGLTGELFF. The CDR3 coding sequence is TGCGCCAGCAGCCAAGAGTCAACAGGGGGCCTCACCGGGGAGCTGTTTTTT.

This chain uses TRBV5-5 with TRBJ1-1; D remains ambiguous. The length of the CDR3 is 15 residues. Trimming removed 0 bases from V and 7 bases from J, with 16 bases in between. The germline CDR1 and CDR2 sequences are SGHKS and YYEKEE (reference sequence). The CDR3 region has the DNA TGTGCCAGCAGCTTGGAGGTCGGGTTGAGGAATGAAGCTTTCTTT. It is translated as CASSLEVGLRNEAFF.

The chain carries TRBV19 and TRBJ2-2, with TRBD2 as a possible D gene (7 bases). The V and J ends lost 3 bases and 4 bases respectively, with 12 bases between them. Per germline, CDR1 LNHDA and CDR2 SQIVND (reference sequence). The CDR3 extends over 15 amino acids. This CDR3 reads CASSMKRGGTGELFF. For the CDR3, the DNA is TGTGCCAGTAGTATGAAAAGGGGGGGCACCGGGGAGCTGTTTTTT.

CDR3 residues: CAISESKSGGYTF. The CDR3 bases are TGTGCCATCAGTGAGTCGAAAAGCGGGGGCTACACCTTC. The chain couples TRBV10-3 to TRBJ1-2; D is unresolved. This CDR3 is 13 amino acids long. Trimming shortened V by 0 bases and J by 8 bases, and 10 bases separated the two germline ends. The germline gives CDR1 ENHRY, CDR2 SYGVKD.

This clone was detected once. The gene calls are TRBV6-4 and TRBJ2-6, with D perhaps matching TRBD1 (6 bases). The CDR3 length is 15 residues. Germline lookup yields CDR1 MRHNA and CDR2 SNTAGT. V lost 6 bases to trimming and J lost 2 bases, with 11 bases between them. In DNA form, the CDR3 reads TGTGCCAGCAGAGAAAGGGGGACTGGGGCCAACGTCCTGACTTTC. Translation gives CASRERGTGANVLTF.

The chain has TRBV10-2 and TRBJ2-7, with no clear D. V lost 7 bases to trimming and J lost 9 bases, with 10 bases between them. This CDR3 is 10 amino acids long. Germline CDR1 reads WSHSY; CDR2 reads SAAADI. The CDR3 DNA reads as TGCGCCAGCATGAATTTAGCGCAGTACTTC. This gives the protein CASMNLAQYF.